A selection of T cell receptor beta chains follows, all from one sample in a study of cytomegalovirus exposure and HLA in healthy donors. Libraries were prepared by immunoSEQ multiplex PCR; TCRdb keeps only in-frame clonotypes and omits some of them. Of under 200,000 clones listed, roughly three quarters are singletons. Input material: PBMCs. Receptors originate from a woman between 50 and 59 years old in good health and CMV-seropositive. CDR3s include the opening cysteine and the closing phenylalanine or tryptophan. The D gene is left open where the match is weak. Clone size is stated in some rows and not others, as once, few, many or a class when expanded.

CDR3 protein: CASSYSSNTEAFF; CDR3 DNA: TGTGCCAGCAGTTACTCGAGTAACACTGAAGCTTTCTTT; clone size: NA; J gene: TRBJ1-1; D gene: NA; V gene: TRBV6-5
CDR3 protein: CASSERGNYGYTF; CDR3 DNA: TGTGCCAGCAGTGAAAGAGGGAACTATGGCTACACCTTC; clone size: NA; J gene: TRBJ1-2; D gene: NA; V gene: TRBV6-1
CDR3 protein: CASSLETGNRETQYF; CDR3 DNA: TGTGCCAGCAGCTTGGAGACGGGGAATAGGGAGACCCAGTACTTC; clone size: NA; J gene: TRBJ2-5; D gene: NA; V gene: TRBV5-4
CDR3 protein: CASSQYEQGAGNTIYF; CDR3 DNA: TGTGCCAGCAGCCAGTATGAGCAGGGGGCTGGAAACACCATATATTTT; clone size: NA; J gene: TRBJ1-3; D gene: TRBD1; V gene: TRBV4-2
CDR3 protein: CASSPRLAPGGQFF; CDR3 DNA: TGTGCCAGCAGCCCCAGACTAGCCCCTGGGGGGCAGTTCTTC; clone size: NA; J gene: TRBJ2-1; D gene: TRBD2; V gene: TRBV7-2
CDR3 protein: CASRDPRRSTDTQYF; CDR3 DNA: TGTGCCAGCAGGGACCCTCGGAGGAGCACAGATACGCAGTATTTT; clone size: NA; J gene: TRBJ2-3; D gene: NA; V gene: TRBV6-1
CDR3 protein: CASSQGTDSRSEETQYF; CDR3 DNA: TGTGCCAGCAGCCAAGGAACGGACAGCCGATCGGAAGAGACCCAGTACTTC; clone size: NA; J gene: TRBJ2-5; D gene: NA; V gene: TRBV4-2
CDR3 protein: CASSLGGRSSYNEQFF; CDR3 DNA: TGTGCCAGCAGCTTAGGCGGGAGAAGCTCCTACAATGAGCAGTTCTTC; clone size: NA; J gene: TRBJ2-1; D gene: TRBD2; V gene: TRBV7-8
CDR3 protein: CASSPSGGRNEQFF; CDR3 DNA: TGTGCCAGCAGCCCTAGCGGGGGGAGGAATGAGCAGTTCTTC; clone size: NA; J gene: TRBJ2-1; D gene: TRBD2; V gene: TRBV6-5
CDR3 protein: CASSLDSVNTEAFF; CDR3 DNA: TGTGCCAGCAGCCTAGACAGTGTGAACACTGAAGCTTTCTTT; clone size: once; J gene: TRBJ1-1; D gene: NA; V gene: TRBV7-9
CDR3 protein: CASQNKGGPYEQYF; CDR3 DNA: TGTGCCAGCCAAAACAAGGGAGGTCCCTACGAGCAGTACTTC; clone size: NA; J gene: TRBJ2-7; D gene: NA; V gene: TRBV6-1
CDR3 protein: CASSIGLAGGRNEQFF; CDR3 DNA: TGTGCCAGTAGTATAGGACTAGCGGGGGGCCGCAATGAGCAGTTCTTC; clone size: NA; J gene: TRBJ2-1; D gene: TRBD2; V gene: TRBV19
CDR3 protein: CAWREGTSWYGYTF; CDR3 DNA: TGTGCCTGGAGGGAGGGCACCAGTTGGTATGGCTACACCTTC; clone size: NA; J gene: TRBJ1-2; D gene: NA; V gene: TRBV30
CDR3 protein: CASSLGAGGGYEQYF; CDR3 DNA: TGCGCCAGCAGCTTGGGGGCAGGGGGTGGCTACGAGCAGTACTTC; clone size: NA; J gene: TRBJ2-7; D gene: TRBD1; V gene: TRBV5-1
CDR3 protein: CAISPGTGGDEAFF; CDR3 DNA: TGTGCCATCAGTCCCGGGACAGGGGGCGATGAAGCTTTCTTT; clone size: NA; J gene: TRBJ1-1; D gene: TRBD1; V gene: TRBV10-3
CDR3 protein: CASSQEPGGVSTEAFF; CDR3 DNA: TGCGCCAGCAGCCAGGAACCAGGGGGCGTAAGCACTGAAGCTTTCTTT; clone size: NA; J gene: TRBJ1-1; D gene: TRBD1; V gene: TRBV4-3
CDR3 protein: CASSFLTASYEQYF; CDR3 DNA: TGCGCCAGCAGCTTCCTGACAGCCTCCTACGAGCAGTACTTC; clone size: NA; J gene: TRBJ2-7; D gene: NA; V gene: TRBV5-1
CDR3 protein: CASSPLGGWETQYF; CDR3 DNA: TGTGCCAGCAGCCCGTTAGGGGGTTGGGAGACCCAGTACTTC; clone size: NA; J gene: TRBJ2-5; D gene: NA; V gene: TRBV27
CDR3 protein: CASSITRGYEQYF; CDR3 DNA: TGTGCCAGCAGCATCACCCGGGGCTACGAGCAGTACTTC; clone size: NA; J gene: TRBJ2-7; D gene: NA; V gene: TRBV28
CDR3 protein: CASSYDGRGQWDEQFF; CDR3 DNA: TGTGCCAGCAGTTACGATGGCAGGGGGCAATGGGATGAGCAGTTCTTC; clone size: few; J gene: TRBJ2-1; D gene: TRBD1; V gene: TRBV27
CDR3 protein: CASSSGTGNSPLHF; CDR3 DNA: TGTGCCAGCAGCTCCGGGACTGGAAATTCACCCCTCCACTTT; clone size: NA; J gene: TRBJ1-6; D gene: NA; V gene: TRBV5-6
CDR3 protein: CASRLNSGSSDNEQFF; CDR3 DNA: TGTGCCAGCAGATTAAATAGCGGGAGCTCCGACAATGAGCAGTTCTTC; clone size: few; J gene: TRBJ2-1; D gene: TRBD2; V gene: TRBV7-9
CDR3 protein: CATAQGTYEQYF; CDR3 DNA: TGTGCCACAGCGCAGGGGACCTACGAGCAGTACTTC; clone size: NA; J gene: TRBJ2-7; D gene: NA; V gene: TRBV6-6
CDR3 protein: CASSDRQGVGEQFF; CDR3 DNA: TGTGCCAGCAGTGACAGACAGGGGGTAGGTGAGCAGTTCTTC; clone size: NA; J gene: TRBJ2-1; D gene: TRBD1; V gene: TRBV6-4
CDR3 protein: CASSLNQNSPLHF; CDR3 DNA: TGTGCCAGCAGCTTAAATCAGAATTCACCCCTCCACTTT; clone size: NA; J gene: TRBJ1-6; D gene: NA; V gene: TRBV11-2
CDR3 protein: CASSPTGGNTEAFF; CDR3 DNA: TGTGCCAGCAGTCCAACAGGGGGTAACACTGAAGCTTTCTTT; clone size: NA; J gene: TRBJ1-1; D gene: TRBD1; V gene: TRBV9
CDR3 protein: CASRGPPPRDTQYF; CDR3 DNA: TGTGCCAGCAGGGGGCCCCCCCCCAGGGATACGCAGTATTTT; clone size: NA; J gene: TRBJ2-3; D gene: NA; V gene: TRBV2
CDR3 protein: CASRPTGTSGIEQYF; CDR3 DNA: TGTGCCAGCAGACCTACCGGGACTAGCGGGATCGAGCAGTACTTC; clone size: NA; J gene: TRBJ2-7; D gene: TRBD2; V gene: TRBV6-5
CDR3 protein: CAWSARGRGYTF; CDR3 DNA: TGTGCCTGGAGTGCCAGGGGCCGTGGCTACACCTTC; clone size: NA; J gene: TRBJ1-2; D gene: NA; V gene: TRBV30
CDR3 protein: CASSLEGLASHNEQFF; CDR3 DNA: TGTGCCAGCAGCCTAGAGGGACTAGCATCTCACAATGAGCAGTTCTTC; clone size: few; J gene: TRBJ2-1; D gene: TRBD2; V gene: TRBV7-9
CDR3 protein: CASSQDSSNQPQHF; CDR3 DNA: TGTGCCAGCAGCCAAGACAGTAGCAATCAGCCCCAGCATTTT; clone size: once; J gene: TRBJ1-5; D gene: NA; V gene: TRBV4-2
CDR3 protein: CASSTYSGRGADTQYF; CDR3 DNA: TGTGCCAGCAGCACCTATAGCGGGAGAGGGGCAGATACGCAGTATTTT; clone size: NA; J gene: TRBJ2-3; D gene: TRBD2; V gene: TRBV7-2
CDR3 protein: CATSRDGQGYGYTF; CDR3 DNA: TGTGCCACCAGCAGAGATGGTCAGGGCTATGGCTACACCTTC; clone size: NA; J gene: TRBJ1-2; D gene: NA; V gene: TRBV15
CDR3 protein: CATSLDRGDTEAFF; CDR3 DNA: TGTGCCACCAGTTTGGACAGGGGGGACACTGAAGCTTTCTTT; clone size: once; J gene: TRBJ1-1; D gene: TRBD1; V gene: TRBV27
CDR3 protein: CASSSLQNTEAFF; CDR3 DNA: TGCGCCAGCAGCTCACTCCAGAACACTGAAGCTTTCTTT; clone size: NA; J gene: TRBJ1-1; D gene: NA; V gene: TRBV5-1
CDR3 protein: CASSPFRGGGDTQYF; CDR3 DNA: TGTGCCAGCAGCCCGTTTCGGGGTGGTGGAGATACGCAGTATTTT; clone size: NA; J gene: TRBJ2-3; D gene: NA; V gene: TRBV7-2
CDR3 protein: CASSATRVGTEAFF; CDR3 DNA: TGTGCCAGCAGCGCTACCAGGGTGGGGACTGAAGCTTTCTTT; clone size: NA; J gene: TRBJ1-1; D gene: NA; V gene: TRBV9
CDR3 protein: CASSQTEGEAFF; CDR3 DNA: TGTGCCAGCAGCCAGACAGAAGGTGAAGCTTTCTTT; clone size: NA; J gene: TRBJ1-1; D gene: NA; V gene: TRBV9
CDR3 protein: CASSIRDRETEAFF; CDR3 DNA: TGTGCCAGTAGTATACGCGATAGAGAAACTGAAGCTTTCTTT; clone size: NA; J gene: TRBJ1-1; D gene: NA; V gene: TRBV19
CDR3 protein: CASSREGANYGYTF; CDR3 DNA: TGTGCCAGCTCTCGCGAGGGGGCCAACTATGGCTACACCTTC; clone size: NA; J gene: TRBJ1-2; D gene: TRBD1; V gene: TRBV18
CDR3 protein: CASSRDVETQYF; CDR3 DNA: TGTGCCAGCTCCAGGGATGTCGAGACCCAGTACTTC; clone size: NA; J gene: TRBJ2-5; D gene: NA; V gene: TRBV5-4
CDR3 protein: CACDIGNQPQHF; CDR3 DNA: TGTGCCTGCGACATAGGCAATCAGCCCCAGCATTTT; clone size: NA; J gene: TRBJ1-5; D gene: NA; V gene: TRBV30